The T cell receptor (beta chain) described here comes from a study of cytomegalovirus exposure and HLA in healthy donors. General study points: There were some public TCRs occurring in many donors, but most TCR sequences were rare.

This clone was counted between two and nine times. Its antigen is still unknown. The PCR employed 60 Vbeta primers together with 13 Jbeta primers. TCRdb keeps only in-frame clones here, not all; method: immunoSEQ multiplex PCR. The repertoire includes over 150,000 clones, roughly four fifths of them detected once, and under 1.5% sits in the top ten. The sequenced sample was PBMCs. The source of this sequence is a man aged 18 to 30 in good health and CMV-seronegative.

The CDR3 here is CASSALREESYEQYF. The DNA for the CDR3 is TGTGCCAGCAGTGCCCTGAGGGAGGAATCCTACGAGCAGTACTTC. The rearrangement links TRBV6-1 to TRBJ2-7; D may be TRBD2 (6 bases). From germline, CDR1 is MNHNS and CDR2 SASEGT. This CDR3 is 15 amino acids long. The V end was cut by 4 bases, the J end by 1 base, with 14 bases between.